The 13 T cell receptor beta chains presented below share a single source sample, sequenced in a study of blood T cell repertoires in COVID-19. The method was immunoSEQ multiplex PCR; TCRdb's version includes in-frame clones alone and lacks a portion of them. The profile shows tens of thousands of clones, 60% to 85% of them singletons. Sequenced input: peripheral blood. Source of these receptors: a human donor in a cohort sampled during active COVID-19.

This chain uses TRBV7-3 with TRBJ2-7; 10 bases line up with TRBD2. The ends lost 5 bases at V and 2 bases at J; junction bases unmatched: 6. CDR1 SGHTA and CDR2 FQGTGA come from the germline V gene. CDR3 length equals 15 residues. The CDR3 DNA sequence: TGTGCCAGCAGCGTTAGCGGGGGGTCCACCTACGAGCAGTACTTC. This translates into CASSVSGGSTYEQYF.

V and J are TRBV5-4 and TRBJ1-1; D is undetermined. The CDR3 has 17 amino acids. V was trimmed by 0 bases and J by 1 base, leaving 16 bases between them. CDR1 and CDR2 from the germline V gene are SGHNT and YYREEE (reference sequence). CDR3 nucleotide sequence: TGTGCCAGCAGCTTGGAGGCCTCCGGAGGGCGGAACACTGAAGCTTTCTTT. It yields the protein CASSLEASGGRNTEAFF.

The chain carries TRBV28 and TRBJ1-4; 7 bases fit TRBD1. This CDR3 comprises 15 residues. J was trimmed by 4 bases and V by 5 bases; bases with no gene match: 7. CDR1 is MDHEN, CDR2 SYDVKM, per germline. This CDR3 is CASSQTGAGNEKLFF. Written as DNA, the CDR3 is TGTGCCAGCAGTCAAACAGGGGCTGGTAATGAAAAACTGTTTTTT.

The J gene is TRBJ1-6, the V gene TRBV11-2; 7 bases align to TRBD1. V trimming: 5 bases; J trimming: 9 bases; junction bases outside the gene matches: 7. CDR1 and CDR2 (germline): SGHAT, FQNNGV. CDR3 length: 14 amino acids. In DNA form, the CDR3 reads TGTGCCAGCAGCCTTTGGCAGGGGGGTTCACCCCTCCACTTT. It specifies CASSLWQGGSPLHF. The full variable domain, with the rest looked up from reference TRBV11-2 and TRBJ1-6, is EAGVAQSPRYKIIEKRQSVAFWCNPISGHATLYWYQQILGQGPKLLIQFQNNGVVDDSQLPKDRFSAERLKGVDSTLKIQPAKLEDSAVYLCASSLWQGGSPLHFGNGTRLTVT.

The table lists this clone with a few counts. This rearrangement joins TRBV11-2 to TRBJ2-6; a weak D match, TRBD2 (6 bases). V was cut by 6 bases and J by 0 bases, with 9 bases left in between. The CDR3 runs to 15 residues. Germline V lookup: CDR1 SGHAT, CDR2 FQNNGV. CDR3 residues: CASSRGSSGANVLTF. In DNA, the CDR3 is TGTGCCAGCAGTCGGGGGTCCTCTGGGGCCAACGTCCTGACTTTC.

The rearrangement uses TRBV19 and TRBJ1-2, with TRBD1 as a possible D gene (5 bases). Looked up from germline, CDR1 is LNHDA and CDR2 is SQIVND (reference sequence). With 3 bases removed from V and 4 bases from J, the gap between germline ends came to 15 bases. This CDR3 is 15 amino acids long. CDR3 DNA sequence: TGTGCCAGTAGTATGAATACAGGACCGAGCTATGGCTACACCTTC. This sequence encodes CASSMNTGPSYGYTF.

J is TRBJ2-1 and V is TRBV11-3, with 12 bases aligning to TRBD2. After removal of 5 bases from V and 16 bases from J, the junction contained 12 bases not matched to a gene. The V gene's germline CDR1 is SGHNT and CDR2 YENEEA. The CDR3 is made up of 14 amino acids. In DNA, the CDR3 is TGTGCCAGCAGCCTAGGGGCTAGCGGGGGGGGCTTATTCTTC. Translated, it gives CASSLGASGGGLFF.

The chain couples TRBV7-8 to TRBJ2-7, with D maybe TRBD2 (6 bases). The V end lost 9 bases, the J end lost 1 base, and 13 bases lay between the germline ends. Germline-derived CDR1 and CDR2 are SGHVS and FQNEAQ. The CDR3 is 13 amino acids. CDR3 nucleotides: TGTGCCAGTGGGATTGGGAGGTCCTACGAGCAGTACTTC. It specifies CASGIGRSYEQYF.

V usage is TRBV29-1 and J usage is TRBJ2-7; D perhaps matches TRBD2 (6 bases). Trimming cost V 2 bases and J 4 bases, with 12 bases left between them. Germline V gives CDR1 SQVTM, CDR2 ANQGSEA. The CDR3 spans 13 residues. CDR3: CSVETPGAYEQYF. In DNA form, the CDR3 reads TGCAGCGTTGAAACCCCGGGAGCTTACGAGCAGTACTTC.

The V and J genes are TRBV10-3 and TRBJ2-7, with 7 bases matching TRBD2. Germline V gives CDR1 ENHRY, CDR2 SYGVKD. After removal of 8 bases from V and 4 bases from J, the junction contained 14 bases not matched to a gene. The CDR3 runs 15 residues. The CDR3 here is CAIWEGGGDSYEQYF. The CDR3 region has the DNA TGTGCCATCTGGGAAGGCGGGGGAGACAGTTACGAGCAGTACTTC.

The chain employs TRBV7-2 and TRBJ2-7; 11 bases line up with TRBD2. The V and J ends lost 5 bases and 7 bases, in that order; junction bases with no gene match: 13. CDR3 length: 16 residues. The germline V gene encodes CDR1 SGHTA and CDR2 FQGNSA. Written as DNA, the CDR3 is TGTGCCAGCAGCATAGAGGCTAGCGGGAGGTTAGGGGAGCAGTACTTC. Translated, it gives CASSIEASGRLGEQYF.

This clone was counted a few times. This chain links TRBV11-2 with TRBJ2-1; 7 bases are shared with TRBD1. Germline-derived CDR1 and CDR2 are SGHAT and FQNNGV. Trimming cost V 5 bases and J 15 bases; bases outside gene matches: 7. The CDR3 is 11 amino acids. The CDR3 spells CASSTQGSLFF. DNA of the CDR3: TGTGCCAGCAGCACACAGGGGAGTCTGTTCTTC.

This chain connects TRBV2 to TRBJ1-1, with TRBD1 as a possible D gene (6 bases). Germline CDR1 SNHLY, CDR2 FYNNEI. The CDR3 spans 16 residues. V dropped 7 bases and J dropped 1 base, with 19 bases sitting between them. The CDR3 bases are TGTGCCAGCACCCCGAACAGAGTGGGGGCGAACACTGAAGCTTTCTTT. It specifies CASTPNRVGANTEAFF.